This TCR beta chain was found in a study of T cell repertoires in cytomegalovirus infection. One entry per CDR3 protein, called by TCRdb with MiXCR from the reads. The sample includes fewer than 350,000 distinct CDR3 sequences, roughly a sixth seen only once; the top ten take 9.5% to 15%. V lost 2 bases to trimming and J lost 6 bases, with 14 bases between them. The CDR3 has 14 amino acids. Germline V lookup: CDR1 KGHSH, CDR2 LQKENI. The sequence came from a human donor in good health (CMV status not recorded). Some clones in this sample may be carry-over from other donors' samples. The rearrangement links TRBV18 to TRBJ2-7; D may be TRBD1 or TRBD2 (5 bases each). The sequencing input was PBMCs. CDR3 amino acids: CASSPRDGRGEQYF. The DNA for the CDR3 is TGTGCCAGCTCACCAAGGGACGGAAGAGGCGAGCAGTACTTC. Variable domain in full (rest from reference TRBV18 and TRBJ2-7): NAGVMQNPRHLVRRRGQEARLRCSPMKGHSHVYWYRQLPEEGLKFMVYLQKENIIDESGMPKERFSAEFPKEGPSILRIQQVVRGDSAAYFCASSPRDGRGEQYFGPGTRLTVT.